This T cell receptor (beta chain) derives from a study of T cells in Graves' hyperthyroidism and ophthalmopathy. The TCR beta CDR3 regions underwent amplification using RNA transcripts as the source. Carried out on the TCR CDR3, a first-round RT-PCR used the HTBI primer set. TCRdb reprocessed the multiplex PCR reads with MiXCR, giving one entry per CDR3 protein. The sample consists of around 760,000 distinct CDR3 sequences, just over 35% of them appearing once. Study conclusions and caveats: In simple terms, a model built on 13 V-J features told ophthalmopathy apart from stable hyperthyroidism. Most thyroid clonotypes that were expanded above 0.001 also turned up in blood. With a median lead of roughly 6.8 months before onset, the model predicted ophthalmopathy.

This clonotype has ten or more counts. Its antigen is as yet unknown. The V end lost 6 bases, the J end lost 3 bases, and 5 bases lay between the germline ends. Germline values: CDR1 SQVTM, CDR2 ANQGSEA. The CDR3 consists of 10 residues. Graves' hyperthyroidism was deemed stable given no ophthalmopathy progression within 18 months. This chain connects TRBV29-1 to TRBJ1-2; D gene unclear. The source of this sequence is a woman aged 40 to 49 with Graves' hyperthyroidism. The sequencing input was blood. The CDR3 coding sequence is TGCAGCGTCAAGGACTATGGCTACACCTTC. Translation gives CSVKDYGYTF.